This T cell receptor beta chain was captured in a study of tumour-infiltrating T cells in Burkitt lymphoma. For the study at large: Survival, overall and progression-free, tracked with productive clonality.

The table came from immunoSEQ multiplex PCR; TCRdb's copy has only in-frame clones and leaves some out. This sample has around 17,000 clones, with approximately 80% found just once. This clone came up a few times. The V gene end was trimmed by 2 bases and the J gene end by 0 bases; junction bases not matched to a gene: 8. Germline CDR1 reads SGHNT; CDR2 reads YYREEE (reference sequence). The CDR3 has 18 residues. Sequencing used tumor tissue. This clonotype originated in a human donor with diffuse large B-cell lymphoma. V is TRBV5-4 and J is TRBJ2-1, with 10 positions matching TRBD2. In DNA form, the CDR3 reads TGTGCCAGCAGCTTTGCCGGGTTAGCGGGGGGCTCCTACAATGAGCAGTTCTTC. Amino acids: CASSFAGLAGGSYNEQFF.